Shown below are 5 T cell receptor beta chains from a single sample sequenced in a study of neoadjuvant anti-PD-1 for oral cavity cancer. The repertoire was sequenced with immunoSEQ multiplex PCR; TCRdb's copy has only in-frame clones and lacks some. The sample shows 14,000 or so clones, approximately 70% of them seen only once. The specimen comprised PBMCs, sampled before nivolumab (anti-PD-1) treatment. The receptor source for this set is a person aged 40 to 85 with oral cavity squamous cell carcinoma.

The V and J genes are TRBV6-5 and TRBJ2-4; the D call may be TRBD1 or TRBD2 (6 bases each). V lost 2 bases, J lost 7 bases, and 15 bases lay in between. Germline V lookup: CDR1 MNHEY, CDR2 SVGAGI. CDR3 length: 15 amino acids. Here the CDR3 reads CASSYGGRTENIQYF. CDR3 bases: TGTGCCAGCAGTTACGGGGGGCGGACAGAGAACATTCAGTACTTC.

This rearrangement joins TRBV7-8 to TRBJ2-7, with 14 bases fitting TRBD2. The CDR3 is 18 amino acids. Germline V lookup: CDR1 SGHVS, CDR2 FQNEAQ. The V and J ends lost 0 bases and 2 bases, in that order; junction bases with no gene match: 6. The CDR3 coding sequence is TGTGCCAGCAGCTTAGCAGGGACTAGCGGGAGCCCAGCCTACGAGCAGTACTTC. Its protein is CASSLAGTSGSPAYEQYF.

The J gene is TRBJ2-1, the V gene TRBV5-1; no clear D gene. The CDR3 has 15 amino acids. The germline V and J ends were trimmed by 4 bases and 3 bases, with 14 bases remaining between them. In germline, CDR1 is SGHRS, CDR2 YFSETQ. The CDR3 region has the DNA TGCGCCAGCAGCCTTGATCTCGGGTACTACAATGAGCAGTTCTTC. It specifies CASSLDLGYYNEQFF.

The chain uses TRBV27 and TRBJ2-7; 7 bases are a match to TRBD1. Trimming at V came to 3 bases and at J to 2 bases, leaving 10 bases not matched to a gene. CDR3 size: 16 residues. CDR1 and CDR2 (germline): MNHEY, SMNVEV (reference sequence). The CDR3 reads CASSFYTGAPTYEQYF. The DNA of the CDR3 is TGTGCCAGCAGTTTCTATACAGGGGCTCCTACCTACGAGCAGTACTTC.

The rearrangement joins TRBV19 to TRBJ2-3; 11 nucleotides align to TRBD2. The trim removed 10 bases at V and 3 bases at J, leaving 9 bases unmatched. This CDR3 region has 15 residues. Per the germline V gene, CDR1 is LNHDA and CDR2 is SQIVND (reference sequence). CDR3 loop: CATTGLAGGTDTQYF. In nucleotides, the CDR3 is TGTGCCACCACTGGCCTAGCGGGAGGTACAGATACGCAGTATTTT.